The sequence of this TCR beta chain was determined in a study of cytomegalovirus exposure and HLA in healthy donors. Study-wide background: Of over 300 genotyped donors, roughly 86% clustered with self-reported Caucasian donors.

V gave up 7 bases and J gave up 0 bases; unmatched junction bases: 3. This CDR3 has 13 amino acids. Germline lookup yields CDR1 SQVTM and CDR2 ANQGSEA. Study-level results: The productive fraction for most TCR beta V segments was about 90% or about 30% in an earlier analysis. Evidence from a later analysis indicated that most CMV-associated TCR beta chains looked HLA-restricted. The authors enumerated over 150 TCR beta chains as linked to cytomegalovirus.

This clone showed up just a few times. Its antigen is still unknown. 60 Vbeta and 13 Jbeta primers were used in PCR. The table came from immunoSEQ multiplex PCR; TCRdb's copy has only in-frame clones and leaves some out. The repertoire holds more than 100,000 clones, with under 80% as singletons. The sequenced sample was PBMCs. This sequence was found in a man in his sixties in good health and CMV-seropositive. The rearrangement joins TRBV29-1 to TRBJ2-3; 8 bases are shared with TRBD2. CDR3 bases: TGCAGCGCACAGCGGGAGAGCACAGATACGCAGTATTTT. This sequence encodes CSAQRESTDTQYF.